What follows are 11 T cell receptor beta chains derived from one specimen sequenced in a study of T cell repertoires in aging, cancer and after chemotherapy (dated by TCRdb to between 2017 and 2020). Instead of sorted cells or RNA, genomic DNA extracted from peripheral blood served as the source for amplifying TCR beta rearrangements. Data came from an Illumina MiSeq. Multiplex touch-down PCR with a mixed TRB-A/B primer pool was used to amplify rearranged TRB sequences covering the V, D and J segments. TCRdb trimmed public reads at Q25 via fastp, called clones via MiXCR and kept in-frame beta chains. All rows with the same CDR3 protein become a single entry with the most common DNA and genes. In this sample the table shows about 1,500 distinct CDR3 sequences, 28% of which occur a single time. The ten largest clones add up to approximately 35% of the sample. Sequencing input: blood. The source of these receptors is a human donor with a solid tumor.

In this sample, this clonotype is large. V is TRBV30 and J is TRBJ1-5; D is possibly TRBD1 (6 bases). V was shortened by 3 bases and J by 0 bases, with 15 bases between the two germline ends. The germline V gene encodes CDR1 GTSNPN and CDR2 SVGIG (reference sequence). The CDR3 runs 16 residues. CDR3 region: CAWSVGQLISNQPQHF. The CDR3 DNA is TGTGCCTGGAGCGTCGGACAGCTTATTAGCAATCAGCCCCAGCATTTT.

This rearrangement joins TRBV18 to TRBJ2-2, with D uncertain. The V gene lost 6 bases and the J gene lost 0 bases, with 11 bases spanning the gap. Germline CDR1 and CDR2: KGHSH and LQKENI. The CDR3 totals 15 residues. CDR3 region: CASSTDGTNTGELFF. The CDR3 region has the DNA TGTGCCAGCTCCACGGACGGCACGAACACCGGGGAGCTGTTTTTT.

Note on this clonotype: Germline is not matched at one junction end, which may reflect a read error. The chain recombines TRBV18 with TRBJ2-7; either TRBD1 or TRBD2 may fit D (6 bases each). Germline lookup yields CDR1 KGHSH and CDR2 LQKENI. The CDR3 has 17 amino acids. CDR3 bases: TGTGCCAGCTCACTTTCCCTTGGAGGGAAGGGGGGTGCCGAGCAGTACTTT. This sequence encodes CASSLSLGGKGGAEQYF.

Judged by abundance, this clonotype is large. CDR3 protein: CASTKGQGIAGANVLTF. DNA for the CDR3: TGTGCCAGCACTAAGGGACAGGGTATTGCTGGGGCCAACGTCCTGACTTTC. The chain is built from TRBV6-5 and TRBJ2-6; TRBD1 aligns across 9 bases. J lost 2 bases, V lost 7 bases, and 9 bases had no gene match. Germline loops: CDR1 MNHEY, CDR2 SVGAGI. The CDR3 runs to 17 residues.

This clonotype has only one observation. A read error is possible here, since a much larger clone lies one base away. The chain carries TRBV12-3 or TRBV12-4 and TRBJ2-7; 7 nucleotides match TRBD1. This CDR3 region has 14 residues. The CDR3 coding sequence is TGTGCCAGCAGTTCGACAGGGTTTGGCTACAAGCAGTACTTC. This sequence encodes CASSSTGFGYKQYF.

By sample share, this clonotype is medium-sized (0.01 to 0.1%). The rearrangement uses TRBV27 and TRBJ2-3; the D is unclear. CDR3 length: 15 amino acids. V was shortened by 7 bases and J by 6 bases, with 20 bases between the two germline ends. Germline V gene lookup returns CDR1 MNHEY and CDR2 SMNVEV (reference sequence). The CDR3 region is CASTPGRFILDTQYF. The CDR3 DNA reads TGTGCCAGCACCCCCGGTCGGTTCATACTTGATACGCAGTATTTT.

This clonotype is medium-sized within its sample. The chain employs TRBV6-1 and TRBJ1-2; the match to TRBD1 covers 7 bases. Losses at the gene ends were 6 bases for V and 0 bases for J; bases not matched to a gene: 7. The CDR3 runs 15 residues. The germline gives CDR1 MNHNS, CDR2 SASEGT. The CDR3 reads CASRRQGPTNYGYTF. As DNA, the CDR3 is TGTGCCAGCAGGAGACAGGGCCCCACTAACTATGGCTACACCTTC.

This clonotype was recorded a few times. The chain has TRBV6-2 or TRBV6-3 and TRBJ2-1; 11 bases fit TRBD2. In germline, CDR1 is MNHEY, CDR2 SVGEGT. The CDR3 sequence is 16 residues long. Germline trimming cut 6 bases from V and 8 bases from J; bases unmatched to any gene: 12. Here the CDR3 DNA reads TGTGCCAGCAGAGGTAGCGGGGGGGCTGGAGGGTATGAGCAGTTCTTC. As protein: CASRGSGGAGGYEQFF.

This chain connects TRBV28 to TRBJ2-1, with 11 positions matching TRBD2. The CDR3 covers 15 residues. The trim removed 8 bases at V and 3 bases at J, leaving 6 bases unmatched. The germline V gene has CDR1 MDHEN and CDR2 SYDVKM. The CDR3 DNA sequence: TGTGCCAGCGGTACGGGACTAGCGGTCTACAATGAGCAGTTCTTC. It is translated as CASGTGLAVYNEQFF.

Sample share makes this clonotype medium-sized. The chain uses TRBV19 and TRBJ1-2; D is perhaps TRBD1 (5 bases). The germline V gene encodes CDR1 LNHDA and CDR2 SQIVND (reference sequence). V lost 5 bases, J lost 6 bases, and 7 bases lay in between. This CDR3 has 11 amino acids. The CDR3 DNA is TGTGCCAGTAGTGGGACGGATGGCTACACCTTC. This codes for CASSGTDGYTF.

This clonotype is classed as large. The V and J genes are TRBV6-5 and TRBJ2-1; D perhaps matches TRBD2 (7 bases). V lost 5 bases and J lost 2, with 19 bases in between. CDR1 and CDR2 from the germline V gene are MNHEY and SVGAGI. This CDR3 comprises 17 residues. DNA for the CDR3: TGTGCCAGCAGTCTGGATTGGGGGGGGCGACCCTACAATGAGCAGTTCTTC. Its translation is CASSLDWGGRPYNEQFF.